This T cell receptor (beta chain) is drawn from a study of T cell responses to AZD1222 COVID-19 vaccine. Whole-study findings and limits: Possibly, clonal diversity was underestimated; donors were largely white British and included more females. Only six people who got AZD1222 tested seropositive at baseline.

Only in-frame clones appear in the TCRdb table, and some are missing; sequencing was by immunoSEQ multiplex PCR. The profile covers approximately 27,000 clones, with approximately 88% appearing a single time and roughly 1.3% taken by the ten largest. V lost 0 bases and J lost 0; bases outside the gene matches: 5. Germline CDR1 is SGHVS and CDR2 is FNYEAQ. The CDR3 is 18 residues long. Note on this clone: Antigen unknown.

Sequenced material: peripheral blood, taken on day 0 of AZD1222 vaccination. This receptor was obtained from an adult in good health. The V call is TRBV7-6, the J call TRBJ2-2; TRBD2 agrees at 9 bases. The CDR3 bases are TGTGCCAGCAGCTTAGCACTAGCGGGCCCCGCGAACACCGGGGAGCTGTTTTTT. This encodes CASSLALAGPANTGELFF.